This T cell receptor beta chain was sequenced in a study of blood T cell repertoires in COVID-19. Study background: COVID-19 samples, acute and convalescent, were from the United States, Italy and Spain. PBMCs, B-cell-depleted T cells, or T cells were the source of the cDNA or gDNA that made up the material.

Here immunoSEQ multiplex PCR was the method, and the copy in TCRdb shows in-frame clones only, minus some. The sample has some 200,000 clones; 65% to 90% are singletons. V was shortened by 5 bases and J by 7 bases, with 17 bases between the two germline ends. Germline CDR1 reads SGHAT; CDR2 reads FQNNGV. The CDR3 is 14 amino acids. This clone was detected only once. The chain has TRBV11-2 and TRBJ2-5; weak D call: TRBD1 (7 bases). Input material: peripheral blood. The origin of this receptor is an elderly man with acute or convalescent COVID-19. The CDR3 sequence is CASSPPGGYATQYF. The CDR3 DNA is TGTGCCAGCAGCCCCCCAGGGGGGTATGCGACCCAGTACTTC. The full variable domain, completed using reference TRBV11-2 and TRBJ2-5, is EAGVAQSPRYKIIEKRQSVAFWCNPISGHATLYWYQQILGQGPKLLIQFQNNGVVDDSQLPKDRFSAERLKGVDSTLKIQPAKLEDSAVYLCASSPPGGYATQYFGPGTRLLVL.